The 13 T cell receptor beta chains reported below all come from one sample, sequenced in a study of technical replicates of blood from a handful of donors. Clones were read by immunoSEQ multiplex PCR, and TCRdb kept only the in-frame ones, dropping some. The data contain about 82,000 clones, 95% to 96% of them seen just once; the ten biggest clones take up 0.37%. Sequencing was done on a sample of T cells isolated from PBMCs. These TCRs come from a human donor in good health.

The chain links TRBV7-9 to TRBJ2-1; no clear D gene. This CDR3 is built from 10 residues. Germline-derived CDR1 and CDR2 are SEHNR and FQNEAQ (reference sequence). Trimming left V 10 bases short and J 14 bases short, with 15 bases between. CDR3 DNA sequence: TGTGCCACAGTTTCCTCTTTGGAGTTCTTC. Translation: CATVSSLEFF.

The chain employs TRBV11-2 and TRBJ1-3; TRBD1 aligns across 8 bases. CDR3 length: 15 amino acids. Trimming removed 4 bases from V and 1 base from J; junction bases left unmatched: 3. Germline V lookup: CDR1 SGHAT, CDR2 FQNNGV. The CDR3 spells CASSSRDRSGNTIYF. CDR3 DNA sequence: TGTGCCAGCAGCTCCCGGGACAGGTCTGGAAACACCATATATTTT.

V and J are TRBV2 and TRBJ2-1, with 10 bases fitting TRBD2. Per germline, CDR1 SNHLY and CDR2 FYNNEI. The CDR3 contains 16 residues. V shed 5 bases, J shed 9 bases, and the junction held 13 bases outside the gene matches. The CDR3 protein is CASSLLSLAGSGEQFF. The CDR3 DNA follows: TGTGCCAGCAGTCTCCTCTCACTAGCGGGATCAGGTGAGCAGTTCTTC.

The J gene is TRBJ1-5, the V gene TRBV28, with 9 bases aligning to TRBD1. Unmatched junction bases numbered 9, after V lost 8 bases and J lost 7 bases. This CDR3 contains 14 residues. The germline V gene encodes CDR1 MDHEN and CDR2 SYDVKM. CDR3 loop: CASFSGQGSQPQHF. CDR3 sequence (DNA): TGTGCCAGCTTCTCGGGACAGGGAAGCCAGCCCCAGCATTTT.

This rearrangement joins TRBV28 to TRBJ1-4, with D maybe TRBD1 (5 bases). This CDR3 region has 11 residues. V shed 2 bases and J shed 14 bases, with 9 bases lying between them. Per the germline V gene, CDR1 is MDHEN and CDR2 is SYDVKM. DNA for the CDR3: TGTGCCAGCAGTTTAGCCGACAGCCTGTTTTTT. Protein sequence: CASSLADSLFF.

Regarding this clone: At one boundary the junction diverges from the germline segment, which might be a read error. The V call is TRBV11-3, the J call TRBJ2-3, with TRBD2 identical over 12 bases. The CDR3 runs 16 residues. The germline V gene has CDR1 SGHNT and CDR2 YENEEA. The CDR3, as DNA: TGTGCCAGCAGCCGAGAACTAGCGGGAGGCACACATACGCAGTATTTT. It translates to CASSRELAGGTHTQYF.

This rearrangement joins TRBV2 to TRBJ2-5, with TRBD2 identical over 10 bases. This CDR3 spans 18 amino acids. Germline assignment: CDR1 SNHLY and CDR2 FYNNEI. Trimming cost V 0 bases and J 5 bases; bases outside gene matches: 12. CDR3 in amino acids: CASSEATSGTRNLETQYF. The CDR3 DNA reads TGTGCCAGCAGTGAAGCAACTAGCGGGACCCGGAATCTTGAGACCCAGTACTTC.

This chain links TRBV18 with TRBJ1-3; D remains unclear. Germline CDR1 and CDR2: KGHSH and LQKENI. The CDR3 covers 16 residues. Trimming cost V 3 bases and J 0 bases, with 12 bases left between them. In nucleotides, the CDR3 is TGTGCCAGCTCACCGGGAGATCCTAGCTCTGGAAACACCATATATTTT. Its translation is CASSPGDPSSGNTIYF. Together with reference TRBV18 and TRBJ1-3, the CDR3 gives the full variable domain: NAGVMQNPRHLVRRRGQEARLRCSPMKGHSHVYWYRQLPEEGLKFMVYLQKENIIDESGMPKERFSAEFPKEGPSILRIQQVVRGDSAAYFCASSPGDPSSGNTIYFGEGSWLTVV.

V gene TRBV2 combines with J gene TRBJ2-7; TRBD2 matches at 8 bases. Germline V CDR1 and CDR2: SNHLY, FYNNEI. The CDR3 is 15 amino acids. The junction had 7 bases not matched to a gene; V was cut back by 6 bases and J by 0 bases. The CDR3 is CASRGGGPISYEQYF. The CDR3 nucleotides read TGTGCCAGCAGGGGCGGGGGGCCGATCTCCTACGAGCAGTACTTC. The full variable domain, in which reference TRBV2 and TRBJ2-7 provide the parts outside the CDR3, is EPEVTQTPSHQVTQMGQEVILRCVPISNHLYFYWYRQILGQKVEFLVSFYNNEISEKSEIFDDQFSVERPDGSNFTLKIRSTKLEDSAMYFCASRGGGPISYEQYFGPGTRLTVT.

Written as DNA, the CDR3 is TGTGCCAGCAGCCAGACAGCGAACACTGAAGCTTTCTTT. Amino acids: CASSQTANTEAFF. The chain couples TRBV9 to TRBJ1-1, with a possible D match to TRBD1 (5 bases). Germline CDR1 is SGDLS and CDR2 is YYNGEE. V was cut by 4 bases and J by 1 base, with 8 bases left in between. The CDR3 loop spans 13 amino acids.

This chain uses TRBV7-9 with TRBJ2-1, with 10 bases that match TRBD2. This CDR3 is 14 amino acids long. The trim removed 2 bases at V and 8 bases at J, leaving 3 bases unmatched. Germline CDR1 and CDR2: SEHNR and FQNEAQ (reference sequence). This chain's CDR3 is CASSLLAGVDEQFF. CDR3 coding DNA: TGTGCCAGCAGCTTACTAGCGGGAGTGGATGAGCAGTTCTTC.

DNA of the CDR3: TGTGCCAGCAGCTTGGCGGGGATTAATCAGCCCCAGCATTTT. Protein: CASSLAGINQPQHF. The chain carries TRBV5-6 and TRBJ1-5, with unresolved D. Germline V lookup: CDR1 SGHDT, CDR2 YYEEEE. With 0 bases removed from V and 4 bases from J, the gap between germline ends came to 8 bases. This CDR3 has 14 amino acids.

This sequence joins TRBV7-2 and TRBJ2-1; 13 nucleotides match TRBD2. The ends lost 5 bases at V and 10 bases at J; junction bases unmatched: 8. CDR3 length: 15 amino acids. The V gene's germline CDR1 is SGHTA and CDR2 FQGNSA. CDR3 loop: CASSVTSGRADEQFF. As DNA, the CDR3 is TGTGCCAGCAGCGTTACTAGCGGGAGGGCCGACGAGCAGTTCTTC.